This TCR beta chain derives from a study of metastatic and nonmetastatic thyroid tumors. Study-level information: Repertoires of blood and of tissue (tumor or nodule) from malignant and benign thyroid patients were compared.

Per the authors' pipeline: Variation in CDR3 across clinicopathological groups served as the basis for constructing a distant-metastasis classifier in papillary thyroid cancer. TCRdb re-analyzed the PCR reads through MiXCR. TCRdb, not the authors, supplied the V and J calls. The table shows over 45,000 clones, with more than 20% occurring only once. This clone came up many times. Its antigen is unknown. Overall study findings and caveats: Compared with benign nodules, malignant thyroid tumors were reported to have significantly higher TCR beta diversity in both blood and tumor.

V lost 2 bases and J lost 5, with 18 bases in between. The CDR3 extends over 15 amino acids. The germline V gene encodes CDR1 DFQATT and CDR2 SNEGSKA (reference sequence). Prior to thyroid surgery, none of the patients had received any treatment. The genes are TRBV20-1 and TRBJ2-5; tentatively, D is TRBD1 or TRBD2 (6 bases each). This sequence was found in a male donor with papillary thyroid cancer or a benign thyroid nodule (not recorded which). Some clones in this sample may be carry-over from other donors' samples. Sequenced sample: blood. In DNA, the CDR3 is TGCAGTGCTAGACCTATGACGGGGGCCTTGGAGACCCAGTACTTC. Translating gives CSARPMTGALETQYF.